This is a list of T cell receptor beta chains from one sample in a study of T-cell reconstitution after alpha-beta-depleted transplantation in children. TCRdb re-called the PCR reads through MiXCR, storing one row per CDR3 protein. The sample includes under 750,000 distinct CDR3 sequences, under 30% of them seen just once. The input for sequencing was PBMCs, mostly from graft donor cells, taken 360 days after TCRalphabeta/CD19-depleted stem cell transplant. The receptor set was obtained from a boy in the first two years of life who had a stem cell transplant for acute myeloid leukemia, so the T cells may come from the graft donor. CDR3s include the opening cysteine and the closing phenylalanine or tryptophan. Each record gives: V gene, clone size, J gene, D gene, CDR3 protein, CDR3 DNA. A D gene is named only where the DNA matches it firmly. Only some rows state a clone size, as once, few, many or a class for expanded clones.

>TRBV20-1|NA|TRBJ1-2|NA
CSAPLDRLLYGYTF
TGCAGTGCACCGCTCGACAGACTCCTCTATGGCTACACCTTC
>TRBV6-5|few|TRBJ2-5|TRBD1
CASSYKGTAQETQYF
TGTGCCAGCAGTTACAAGGGGACAGCTCAAGAGACCCAGTACTTC
>TRBV12-3/TRBV12-4|few|TRBJ2-5|NA
CASSFLGGRETQYF
TGTGCCAGCAGTTTTCTCGGGGGCAGGGAGACCCAGTACTTC
>TRBV20-1|many|TRBJ2-3|TRBD2
CSATGIAGFTDTQYF
TGCAGTGCAACGGGGATAGCGGGGTTTACAGATACGCAGTATTTT
>TRBV20-1|few|TRBJ1-1|NA
CSAKVFMNTEAFF
TGCAGTGCGAAGGTCTTCATGAACACTGAAGCTTTCTTT
>TRBV5-6|NA|TRBJ1-4|TRBD1
CASSLFNRGTEKLFF
TGTGCCAGCAGCTTGTTTAACAGGGGAACGGAAAAACTGTTTTTT
>TRBV29-1|many|TRBJ2-5|NA
CSVTPGRQFETQYF
TGCAGCGTGACCCCGGGACGGCAATTCGAGACCCAGTACTTC
>TRBV20-1|many|TRBJ1-5|NA
CSARPTEDQPQHF
TGCAGTGCTAGGCCGACCGAGGATCAGCCCCAGCATTTT
>TRBV29-1|NA|TRBJ2-7|TRBD1
CSVRTGAYEQYF
TGCAGCGTCCGGACAGGGGCTTACGAGCAGTACTTC
>TRBV7-2|few|TRBJ1-1|NA
CASSLEWAAEAFF
TGTGCCAGCAGCTTAGAGTGGGCCGCTGAAGCTTTCTTT
>TRBV20-1|few|TRBJ1-4|TRBD1
CSATGTDNEKLFF
TGCAGTGCAACCGGGACAGACAATGAAAAACTGTTTTTT
>TRBV6-5|many|TRBJ1-3|NA
CASSYYPTGHFSGNTIYF
TGTGCCAGCAGTTACTACCCGACAGGCCACTTCTCTGGAAACACCATATATTTT
>TRBV3-1|many|TRBJ2-3|NA
CASSQDEWRSVTQYF
TGTGCCAGCAGCCAAGATGAGTGGAGGAGCGTTACGCAGTATTTT
>TRBV11-2|once|TRBJ2-1|NA
CASSPGPRPNNEQFF
TGTGCCAGCAGCCCGGGACCCCGACCCAACAATGAGCAGTTCTTC
>TRBV29-1|NA|TRBJ2-3|NA
CSVAGQNTDTQYF
TGCAGCGTTGCGGGACAAAACACAGATACGCAGTATTTT
>TRBV11-2|many|TRBJ2-2|TRBD2
CASSRTSGRGELFF
TGTGCCAGCAGCAGGACTAGTGGACGTGGGGAGCTGTTTTTT
>TRBV12-3/TRBV12-4|many|TRBJ2-3|NA
CASYRLDSRGTDTQYF
TGTGCCAGCTACCGCTTGGACTCACGGGGCACAGATACGCAGTATTTT
>TRBV29-1|many|TRBJ2-1|NA
CSVEGRQVNEQFF
TGCAGCGTTGAGGGGAGACAGGTCAATGAGCAGTTCTTC
>TRBV5-5|few|TRBJ2-5|TRBD1
CASSFEDRSKETQYF
TGTGCCAGCAGCTTTGAGGACAGGTCCAAAGAGACCCAGTACTTC
>TRBV24-1|NA|TRBJ2-1|NA
CATSDPGFDEQFF
TGTGCCACCAGTGATCCCGGATTCGATGAGCAGTTCTTC
>TRBV28|few|TRBJ2-5|NA
CASSLESGETQYF
TGTGCCAGCAGTTTAGAGTCTGGAGAGACCCAGTACTTC
>TRBV20-1|few|TRBJ1-1|NA
CSARGGLTEAFF
TGCAGTGCTAGGGGGGGGCTCACTGAAGCTTTCTTT
>TRBV6-1|NA|TRBJ2-7|TRBD2
CVTCSGGSYEQYF
TGTGTGACCTGTAGCGGGGGCTCCTACGAGCAGTACTTC
>TRBV29-1|NA|TRBJ2-3|NA
CSVCGRISVIWEGRQYF
TGCAGCGTCTGCGGTCGAATTTCGGTGATCTGGGAAGGACGGCAGTATTTT
>TRBV15|NA|TRBJ1-2|NA
CATSPRLDSHYGYTF
TGTGCCACCAGCCCCCGGCTAGACAGCCACTATGGCTACACCTTC
>TRBV7-9|NA|TRBJ1-2|TRBD1
CASSTYRGRRTF
TGTGCCAGCAGCACCTACAGGGGGCGTAGGACCTTC
>TRBV6-5|NA|TRBJ2-1|NA
CASSYSIPAGEQFF
TGTGCCAGCAGTTACTCGATCCCCGCAGGTGAGCAGTTCTTC
>TRBV7-2|NA|TRBJ2-7|NA
CASSISSYEQYF
TGTGCCAGCAGCATCAGCTCCTACGAGCAGTACTTC
>TRBV6-1|NA|TRBJ2-2|NA
CASSALPETGELFF
TGTGCCAGCAGCGCCTTACCAGAGACCGGGGAGCTGTTTTTT
>TRBV5-1|few|TRBJ2-1|TRBD2
CASSLIERGDSYNEQFF
TGCGCCAGCAGCTTGATCGAGCGGGGGGACTCCTACAATGAGCAGTTCTTC
>TRBV7-3|NA|TRBJ2-2|TRBD2
CASSLGRGGANTGELFF
TGTGCCAGCAGCTTAGGACGGGGGGGCGCGAACACCGGGGAGCTGTTTTTT
>TRBV11-2|NA|TRBJ2-3|NA
CASSYQTRPSTDTQYF
TGTGCCAGCAGCTACCAGACTAGGCCTAGCACAGATACGCAGTATTTT
>TRBV10-3|NA|TRBJ2-5|TRBD2
CAISEPRLAGMGETQYF
TGTGCCATCAGTGAGCCGAGACTAGCGGGGATGGGAGAGACCCAGTACTTC
>TRBV10-3|NA|TRBJ2-3|TRBD1
CAISFPGTGGPDTQYF
TGTGCCATCAGTTTCCCCGGGACAGGGGGTCCAGATACGCAGTATTTT
>TRBV27|NA|TRBJ1-5|TRBD1
CASSPGTGLNQPQHF
TGTGCCAGCTCGCCCGGGACAGGGTTAAATCAGCCCCAGCATTTT
>TRBV5-1|many|TRBJ1-4|NA
CASSCTGSGEKLFF
TGCGCCAGCAGCTGCACAGGGTCTGGTGAAAAACTGTTTTTT
>TRBV7-2|NA|TRBJ2-7|TRBD2
CASSRGRANYEQYF
TGTGCCAGCAGCCGGGGGAGGGCGAACTACGAGCAGTACTTC
>TRBV20-1|many|TRBJ2-2|NA
CSARYLTPTGELFF
TGCAGTGCTAGATACTTGACCCCCACCGGGGAGCTGTTTTTT
>TRBV20-1|few|TRBJ2-3|NA
CSARGPQDTQYF
TGCAGTGCTAGAGGTCCCCAAGATACGCAGTATTTT
>TRBV6-2/TRBV6-3|NA|TRBJ2-1|TRBD2
CASSQTTSGGNEQFF
TGTGCCAGCAGTCAAACGACTAGCGGGGGTAATGAGCAGTTCTTC
>TRBV12-3/TRBV12-4|many|TRBJ1-5|NA
CASSLRQSGDQPQHF
TGTGCCAGCAGTTTAAGGCAGTCTGGGGATCAGCCCCAGCATTTT
>TRBV20-1|NA|TRBJ2-2|NA
CSASGGPGELFF
TGCAGTGCTAGCGGGGGTCCCGGGGAGCTGTTTTTT
>TRBV29-1|many|TRBJ1-2|NA
CSVEDPDGPNYGYTF
TGCAGCGTTGAAGATCCGGACGGTCCCAACTATGGCTACACCTTC
>TRBV7-3|few|TRBJ2-5|TRBD1
CASSPQGAGGETQYF
TGTGCCAGCAGCCCTCAGGGGGCCGGGGGAGAGACCCAGTACTTC
>TRBV20-1|few|TRBJ2-3|NA
CSASWGTDTQYF
TGCAGTGCTAGTTGGGGGACAGATACGCAGTATTTT